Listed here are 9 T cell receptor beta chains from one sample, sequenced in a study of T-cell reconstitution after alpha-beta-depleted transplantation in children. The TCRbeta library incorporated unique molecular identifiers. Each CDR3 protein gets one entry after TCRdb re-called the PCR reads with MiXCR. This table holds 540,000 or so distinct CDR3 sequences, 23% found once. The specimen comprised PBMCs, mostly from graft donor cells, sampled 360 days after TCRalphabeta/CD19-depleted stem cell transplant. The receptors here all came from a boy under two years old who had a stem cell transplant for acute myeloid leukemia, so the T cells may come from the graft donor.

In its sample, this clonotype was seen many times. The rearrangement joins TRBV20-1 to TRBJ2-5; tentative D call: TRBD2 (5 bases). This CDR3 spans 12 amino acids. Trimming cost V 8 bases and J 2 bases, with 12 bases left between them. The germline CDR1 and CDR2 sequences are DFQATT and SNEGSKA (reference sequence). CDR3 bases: TGCAGTTCGATCGGGATTCAAGAGACCCAGTACTTC. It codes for CSSIGIQETQYF.

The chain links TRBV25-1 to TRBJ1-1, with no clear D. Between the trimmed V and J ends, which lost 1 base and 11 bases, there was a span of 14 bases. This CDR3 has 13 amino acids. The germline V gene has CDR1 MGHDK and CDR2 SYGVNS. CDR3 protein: CASSESTRFGAFF. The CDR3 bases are TGTGCCAGCAGTGAATCCACAAGGTTTGGGGCTTTCTTT. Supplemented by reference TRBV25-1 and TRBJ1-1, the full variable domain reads EADIYQTPRYLVIGTGKKITLECSQTMGHDKMYWYQQDPGMELHLIHYSYGVNSTEKGDLSSESTVSRIRTEHFPLTLESARPSHTSQYLCASSESTRFGAFFGQGTRLTVV.

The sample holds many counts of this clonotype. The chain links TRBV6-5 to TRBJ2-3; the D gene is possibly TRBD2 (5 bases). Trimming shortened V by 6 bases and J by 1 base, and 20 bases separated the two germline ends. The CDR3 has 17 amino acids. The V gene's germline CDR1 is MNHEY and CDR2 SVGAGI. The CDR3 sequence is CASSSSGGLHGTDTQYF. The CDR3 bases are TGTGCCAGCAGCTCCTCAGGAGGTCTACACGGCACAGATACGCAGTATTTT.

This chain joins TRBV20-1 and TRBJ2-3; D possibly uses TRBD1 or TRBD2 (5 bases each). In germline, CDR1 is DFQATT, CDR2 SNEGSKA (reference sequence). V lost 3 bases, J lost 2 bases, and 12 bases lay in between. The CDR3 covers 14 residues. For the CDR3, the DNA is TGCAGTGCTAGCCTTCCGGGGCTCACAGATACGCAGTATTTT. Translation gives CSASLPGLTDTQYF.

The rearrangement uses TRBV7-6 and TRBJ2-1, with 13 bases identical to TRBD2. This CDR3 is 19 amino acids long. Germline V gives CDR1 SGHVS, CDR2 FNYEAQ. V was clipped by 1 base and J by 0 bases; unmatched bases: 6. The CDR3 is CASSLGLAGGHSSYNEQFF. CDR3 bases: TGTGCCAGCAGCTTAGGACTAGCGGGGGGACATAGCTCCTACAATGAGCAGTTCTTC.

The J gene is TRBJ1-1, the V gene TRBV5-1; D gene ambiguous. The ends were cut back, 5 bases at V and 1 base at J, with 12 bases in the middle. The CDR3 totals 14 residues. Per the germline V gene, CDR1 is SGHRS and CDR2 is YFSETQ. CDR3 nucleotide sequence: TGCGCCAGCAGACACCCGGGGAGGAACACTGAAGCTTTCTTT. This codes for CASRHPGRNTEAFF. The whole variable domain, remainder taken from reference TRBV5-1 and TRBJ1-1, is KAGVTQTPRYLIKTRGQQVTLSCSPISGHRSVSWYQQTPGQGLQFLFEYFSETQRNKGNFPGRFSGRQFSNSRSEMNVSTLELGDSALYLCASRHPGRNTEAFFGQGTRLTVV.

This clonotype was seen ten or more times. The CDR3 region has the DNA TGTGCCAGCAGTTTATCGAGGCCAGAAACTGAAGCTTTCTTT. Residues: CASSLSRPETEAFF. The chain uses TRBV27 and TRBJ1-1; D unclear. Germline assignment: CDR1 MNHEY and CDR2 SMNVEV (reference sequence). V was pared by 0 bases and J by 5 bases, with 10 bases between. This CDR3 is built from 14 residues.

The CDR3 protein is CASSLTGLSSGANVLTF. The CDR3 DNA is TGCGCCAGCAGCTTGACAGGTCTAAGCTCTGGGGCCAACGTCCTGACTTTC. The chain uses TRBV5-1 and TRBJ2-6, with D perhaps matching TRBD1 (5 bases). V lost 1 base and J 0 bases, leaving 11 bases between the germline ends. CDR3 size: 17 residues. Per the germline V gene, CDR1 is SGHRS and CDR2 is YFSETQ.

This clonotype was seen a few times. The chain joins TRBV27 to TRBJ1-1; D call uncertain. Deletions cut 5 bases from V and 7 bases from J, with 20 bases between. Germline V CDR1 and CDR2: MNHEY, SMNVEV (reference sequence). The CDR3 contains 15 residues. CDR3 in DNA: TGTGCCAGCAGTCCCCCCCGTTCGACGATGGGTGAAGCTTTCTTT. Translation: CASSPPRSTMGEAFF.